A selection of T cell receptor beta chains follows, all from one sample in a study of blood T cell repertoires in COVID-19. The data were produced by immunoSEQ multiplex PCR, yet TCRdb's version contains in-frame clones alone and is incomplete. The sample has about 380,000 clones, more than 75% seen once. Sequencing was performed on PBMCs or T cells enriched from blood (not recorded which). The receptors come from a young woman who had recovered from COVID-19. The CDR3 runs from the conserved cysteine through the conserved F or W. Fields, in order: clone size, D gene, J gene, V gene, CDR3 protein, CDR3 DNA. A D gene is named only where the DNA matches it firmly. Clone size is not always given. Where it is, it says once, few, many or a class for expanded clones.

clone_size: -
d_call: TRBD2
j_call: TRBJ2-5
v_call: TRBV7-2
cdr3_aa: CASSFIGFGRSGGAQYF
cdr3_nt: TGTGCCAGCAGCTTTATTGGCTTTGGCCGATCCGGGGGGGCCCAGTACTTC

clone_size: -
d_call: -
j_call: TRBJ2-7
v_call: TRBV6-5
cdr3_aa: CASTVDRTSYEQYF
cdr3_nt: TGTGCCAGCACTGTCGACAGGACCTCCTACGAGCAGTACTTC

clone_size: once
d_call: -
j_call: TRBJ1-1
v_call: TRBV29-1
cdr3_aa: CSVDSGGRTEAFF
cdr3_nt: TGCAGCGTTGATTCGGGGGGCAGGACTGAAGCTTTCTTT

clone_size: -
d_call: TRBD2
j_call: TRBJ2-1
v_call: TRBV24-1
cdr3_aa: CATSDQGGGTYNEQFF
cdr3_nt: TGTGCCACCAGTGATCAAGGCGGGGGTACCTACAATGAGCAGTTCTTC

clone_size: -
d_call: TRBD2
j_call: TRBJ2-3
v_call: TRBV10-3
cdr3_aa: CATGARGLAYTQYF
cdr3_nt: TGTGCCACCGGAGCGAGAGGACTAGCGTATACGCAGTATTTT

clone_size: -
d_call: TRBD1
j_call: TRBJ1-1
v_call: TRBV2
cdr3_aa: CASSEAAGQGSPEAFF
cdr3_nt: TGTGCCAGCAGTGAAGCGGCGGGACAGGGGTCCCCTGAAGCTTTCTTT

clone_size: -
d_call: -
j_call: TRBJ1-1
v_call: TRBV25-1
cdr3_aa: CASSTYTEAFF
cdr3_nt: TGTGCCAGCAGTACATACACTGAAGCTTTCTTT

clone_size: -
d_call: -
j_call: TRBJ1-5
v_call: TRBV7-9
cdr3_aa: CASRYQGRPQHF
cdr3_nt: TGTGCCAGCAGGTATCAGGGAAGGCCCCAGCATTTT

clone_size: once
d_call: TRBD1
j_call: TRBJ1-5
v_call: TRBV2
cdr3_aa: CASLDRGYNQPQHF
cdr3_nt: TGTGCCAGCCTGGACAGGGGATACAATCAGCCCCAGCATTTT

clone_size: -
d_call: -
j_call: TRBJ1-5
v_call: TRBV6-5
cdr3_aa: CASSRRGGSNQPQHF
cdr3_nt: TGTGCCAGCAGTCGCCGGGGGGGGAGCAATCAGCCCCAGCATTTT

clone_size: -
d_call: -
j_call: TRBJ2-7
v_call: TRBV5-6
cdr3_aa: CASSRGWGSSSYEQYF
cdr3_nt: TGTGCCAGCAGCCGGGGGTGGGGCAGCAGCTCCTACGAGCAGTACTTC

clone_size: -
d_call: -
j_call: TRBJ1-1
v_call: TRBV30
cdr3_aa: CAWDLTRGVAFF
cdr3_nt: TGTGCCTGGGACCTGACCCGAGGCGTAGCTTTCTTT

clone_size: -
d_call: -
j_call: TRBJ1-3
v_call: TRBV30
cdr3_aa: CAWSPHSGNTIYF
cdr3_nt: TGTGCCTGGAGTCCCCACTCTGGAAACACCATATATTTT

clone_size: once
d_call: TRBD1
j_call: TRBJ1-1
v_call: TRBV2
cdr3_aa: CASGQGMNTEAFF
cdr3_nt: TGTGCCAGCGGACAGGGGATGAACACTGAAGCTTTCTTT

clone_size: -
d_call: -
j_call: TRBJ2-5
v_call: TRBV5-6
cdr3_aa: CASGSEGGGRTQYF
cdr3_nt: TGTGCCAGCGGCTCCGAAGGGGGGGGGCGGACCCAGTACTTC

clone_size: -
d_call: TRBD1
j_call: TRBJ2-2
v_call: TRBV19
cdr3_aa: CASSMGGQGITGELFF
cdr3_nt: TGTGCCAGTAGTATGGGGGGACAGGGAATAACCGGGGAGCTGTTTTTT

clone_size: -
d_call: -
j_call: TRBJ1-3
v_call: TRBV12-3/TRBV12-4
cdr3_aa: CASSLVGAYTIYF
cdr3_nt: TGTGCCAGCAGTTTAGTAGGGGCTTACACCATATATTTT

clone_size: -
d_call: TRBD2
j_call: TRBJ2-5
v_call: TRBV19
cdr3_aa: CASSTTARGYQETQYF
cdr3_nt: TGTGCCAGTAGCACGACTGCGCGGGGGTACCAAGAGACCCAGTACTTC

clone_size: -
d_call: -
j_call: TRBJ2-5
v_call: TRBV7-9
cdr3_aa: CASSLNRPPETQYF
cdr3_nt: TGTGCCAGCAGCTTGAACAGGCCCCCCGAGACCCAGTACTTC

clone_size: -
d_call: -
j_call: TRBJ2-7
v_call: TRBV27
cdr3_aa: CASSLSRGYHEQYF
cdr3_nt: TGTGCCAGCAGTTTATCCCGCGGGTACCACGAGCAGTACTTC

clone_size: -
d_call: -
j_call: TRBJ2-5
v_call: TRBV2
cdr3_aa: CASSEVGTIQETQYF
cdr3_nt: TGTGCCAGCAGTGAAGTGGGCACGATCCAAGAGACCCAGTACTTC

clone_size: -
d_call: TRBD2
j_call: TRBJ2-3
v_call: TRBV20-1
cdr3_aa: CSASVGGTFTDTQYF
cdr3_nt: TGCAGTGCTAGTGTGGGAGGGACCTTCACAGATACGCAGTATTTT

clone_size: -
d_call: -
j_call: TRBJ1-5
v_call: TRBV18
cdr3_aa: CASSPLDSNQPQHF
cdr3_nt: TGTGCCAGCTCACCACTGGACAGTAATCAGCCCCAGCATTTT

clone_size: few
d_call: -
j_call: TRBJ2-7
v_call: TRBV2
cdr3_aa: CASSERLLQGLNSYEQYF
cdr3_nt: TGTGCCAGCAGTGAAAGGCTACTGCAGGGCCTTAACTCCTACGAGCAGTACTTC

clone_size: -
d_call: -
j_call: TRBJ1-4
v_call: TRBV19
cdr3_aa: CASSIKGATNEKLFF
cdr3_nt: TGTGCCAGTAGTATAAAGGGGGCAACTAATGAAAAACTGTTTTTT

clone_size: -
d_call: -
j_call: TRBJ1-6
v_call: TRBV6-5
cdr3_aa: CASSQFLDSPLHF
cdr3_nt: TGTGCCAGCAGTCAGTTTTTGGATTCACCCCTCCACTTT

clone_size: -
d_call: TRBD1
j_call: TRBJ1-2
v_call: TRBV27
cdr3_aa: CASSVGTESSYTF
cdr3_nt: TGTGCCAGCAGTGTTGGGACAGAGAGTAGCTACACCTTC

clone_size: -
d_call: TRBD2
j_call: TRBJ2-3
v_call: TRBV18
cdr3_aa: CASSPPGLASADTQYF
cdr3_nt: TGTGCCAGCTCACCGCCGGGACTAGCGTCGGCAGATACGCAGTATTTT

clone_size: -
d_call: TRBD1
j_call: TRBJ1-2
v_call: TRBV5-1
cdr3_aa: CASSRDSDGYTF
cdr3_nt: TGCGCCAGCAGTCGGGACAGCGATGGCTACACCTTC

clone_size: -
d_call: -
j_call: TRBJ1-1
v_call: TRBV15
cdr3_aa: CATSPSAGLNTEAFF
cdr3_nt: TGTGCCACCAGCCCATCTGCGGGGCTGAACACTGAAGCTTTCTTT

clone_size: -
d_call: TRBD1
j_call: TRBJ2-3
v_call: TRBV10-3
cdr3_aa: CATIPTGGQSTDTQYF
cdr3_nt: TGTGCCACCATCCCAACAGGGGGCCAATCTACAGATACGCAGTATTTT

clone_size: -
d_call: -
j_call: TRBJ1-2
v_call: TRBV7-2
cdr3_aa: CASSLRDYGYTF
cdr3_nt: TGTGCCAGCAGCCTTCGGGACTATGGCTACACCTTC

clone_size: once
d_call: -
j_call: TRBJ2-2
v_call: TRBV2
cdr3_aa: CASSRDTLGTGELFF
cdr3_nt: TGTGCCAGCAGTCGGGACACTTTAGGGACCGGGGAGCTGTTTTTT

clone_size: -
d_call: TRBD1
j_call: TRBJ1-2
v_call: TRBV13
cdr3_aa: CASSKQGAGGYTF
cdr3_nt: TGTGCCAGCAGCAAACAGGGGGCGGGCGGCTACACCTTC

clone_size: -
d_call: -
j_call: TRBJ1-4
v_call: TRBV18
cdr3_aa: CASSPKQGFYEKLFF
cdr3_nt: TGTGCCAGCTCACCGAAGCAGGGATTCTATGAAAAACTGTTTTTT

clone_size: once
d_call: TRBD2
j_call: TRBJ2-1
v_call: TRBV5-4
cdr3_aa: CASSFSGGDNEQFF
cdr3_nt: TGTGCCAGCAGCTTCAGCGGGGGGGACAATGAGCAGTTCTTC